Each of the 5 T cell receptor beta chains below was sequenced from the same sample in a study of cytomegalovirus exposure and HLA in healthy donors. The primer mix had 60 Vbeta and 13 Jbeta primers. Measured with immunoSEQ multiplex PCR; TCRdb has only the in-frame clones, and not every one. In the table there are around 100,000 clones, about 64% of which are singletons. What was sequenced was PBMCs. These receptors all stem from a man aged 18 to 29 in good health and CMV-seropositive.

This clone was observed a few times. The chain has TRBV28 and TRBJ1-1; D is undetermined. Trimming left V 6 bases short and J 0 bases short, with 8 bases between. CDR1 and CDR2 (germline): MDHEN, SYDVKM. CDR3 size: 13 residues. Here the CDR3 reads CASRFNMNTEAFF. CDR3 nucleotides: TGTGCCAGCAGATTCAACATGAACACTGAAGCTTTCTTT.

The CDR3 here is CASLPVGGEKLFF. Written as DNA, the CDR3 is TGTGCCAGCCTACCTGTTGGTGGTGAAAAACTGTTTTTT. The chain links TRBV7-9 to TRBJ1-4, with D unclear. The CDR3 loop spans 13 amino acids. Germline loops: CDR1 SEHNR, CDR2 FQNEAQ (reference sequence). V was cut by 8 bases and J by 7 bases, with 14 bases left in between.

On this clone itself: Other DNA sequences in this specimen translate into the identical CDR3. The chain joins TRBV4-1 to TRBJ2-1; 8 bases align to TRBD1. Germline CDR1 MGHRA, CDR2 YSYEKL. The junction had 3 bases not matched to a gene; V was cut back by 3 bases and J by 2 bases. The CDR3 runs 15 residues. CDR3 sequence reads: CASSQDRDTYNEQFF. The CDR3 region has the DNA TGCGCCAGCAGCCAGGACAGGGACACCTACAATGAGCAGTTCTTC.

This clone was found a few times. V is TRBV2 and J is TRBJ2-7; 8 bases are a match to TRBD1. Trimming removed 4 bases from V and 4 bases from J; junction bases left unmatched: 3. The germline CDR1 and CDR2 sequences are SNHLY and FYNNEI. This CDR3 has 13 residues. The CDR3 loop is CASSGQGLYEQYF. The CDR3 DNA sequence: TGTGCCAGCAGTGGACAGGGGCTGTACGAGCAGTACTTC.

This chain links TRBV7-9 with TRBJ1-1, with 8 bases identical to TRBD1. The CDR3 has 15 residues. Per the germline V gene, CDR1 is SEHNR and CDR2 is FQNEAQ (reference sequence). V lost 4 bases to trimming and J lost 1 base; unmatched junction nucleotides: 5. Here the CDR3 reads CASSYQDRGNTEAFF. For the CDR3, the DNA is TGTGCCAGCAGCTATCAAGACAGGGGGAACACTGAAGCTTTCTTT. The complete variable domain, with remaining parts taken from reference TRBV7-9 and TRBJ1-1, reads DTGVSQNPRHKITKRGQNVTFRCDPISEHNRLYWYRQTLGQGPEFLTYFQNEAQLEKSRLLSDRFSAERPKGSFSTLEIQRTEQGDSAMYLCASSYQDRGNTEAFFGQGTRLTVV.